These T cell receptor beta chains were read from a single sample in a study of blood T cell repertoires in COVID-19. Measured with immunoSEQ multiplex PCR; TCRdb has only the in-frame clones, and not every one. The data contain about 68,000 clones, about 90% of them singletons. The sample comprised peripheral blood. These receptors came from a human donor in a cohort sampled during active COVID-19. Each CDR3 is given with its conserved first and last residue. Fields, in order: CDR3 length, clone size, J gene, D gene, V gene, CDR3 protein, CDR3 DNA. The D gene is left open where the match is weak. Clone size, where shown, is once, few, many, or a class for clones that have expanded.

len: 15; abundance: .; j_gene: TRBJ2-2; d_gene: TRBD1; v_gene: TRBV7-8; CDR3aa: CASSRRQGNTGELFF; CDR3nt: TGTGCCAGCAGCAGACGACAGGGAAACACCGGGGAGCTGTTTTTT
len: 15; abundance: few; j_gene: TRBJ1-2; d_gene: TRBD1; v_gene: TRBV7-9; CDR3aa: CASSSVSGGAYGYTF; CDR3nt: TGTGCCAGCAGTTCGGTATCAGGGGGCGCGTATGGCTACACCTTC
len: 13; abundance: .; j_gene: TRBJ1-4; d_gene: .; v_gene: TRBV4-2; CDR3aa: CASSRGGNEKLFF; CDR3nt: TGTGCCAGCTCACGCGGGGGTAATGAAAAACTGTTTTTT
len: 13; abundance: once; j_gene: TRBJ1-1; d_gene: .; v_gene: TRBV6-5; CDR3aa: CASSPTDRLEAFF; CDR3nt: TGTGCCAGCAGTCCAACGGACAGACTTGAAGCTTTCTTT
len: 13; abundance: .; j_gene: TRBJ1-2; d_gene: .; v_gene: TRBV6-2/TRBV6-3; CDR3aa: CASSLQGQMGYTF; CDR3nt: TGTGCCAGCAGTCTCCAGGGTCAAATGGGCTACACCTTC
len: 15; abundance: few; j_gene: TRBJ2-1; d_gene: .; v_gene: TRBV6-5; CDR3aa: CASSRQGLSYNEQFF; CDR3nt: TGTGCCAGCAGTCGGCAGGGACTCTCCTACAATGAGCAGTTCTTC
len: 17; abundance: .; j_gene: TRBJ1-2; d_gene: TRBD1; v_gene: TRBV19; CDR3aa: CASRVRGGQAYNYGYTF; CDR3nt: TGTGCCAGTCGAGTCAGGGGTGGACAGGCTTACAACTATGGCTACACCTTC
len: 15; abundance: .; j_gene: TRBJ1-2; d_gene: .; v_gene: TRBV19; CDR3aa: CASTQPREANYGYTF; CDR3nt: TGTGCCAGTACTCAACCCAGGGAAGCCAACTATGGCTACACCTTC
len: 15; abundance: once; j_gene: TRBJ2-7; d_gene: TRBD1; v_gene: TRBV6-5; CDR3aa: CASNWRTGGTYEQYF; CDR3nt: TGTGCCAGCAATTGGCGGACAGGGGGTACCTACGAGCAGTACTTC
len: 14; abundance: few; j_gene: TRBJ2-7; d_gene: .; v_gene: TRBV5-1; CDR3aa: CASSLALGGYEQYF; CDR3nt: TGCGCCAGCAGCTTGGCGCTGGGAGGCTACGAGCAGTACTTC
len: 15; abundance: once; j_gene: TRBJ2-1; d_gene: TRBD2; v_gene: TRBV10-2; CDR3aa: CATNTGLAGDNEQFF; CDR3nt: TGCGCCACCAACACCGGACTAGCGGGGGACAATGAGCAGTTCTTC
len: 16; abundance: .; j_gene: TRBJ2-2; d_gene: .; v_gene: TRBV2; CDR3aa: CASMEREKEGTGELFF; CDR3nt: TGTGCCAGCATGGAGAGGGAGAAAGAAGGCACCGGGGAGCTGTTTTTT
len: 13; abundance: .; j_gene: TRBJ1-1; d_gene: .; v_gene: TRBV12-3/TRBV12-4; CDR3aa: CASSFSGVTEAFF; CDR3nt: TGTGCCAGCAGTTTCTCAGGGGTCACTGAAGCTTTCTTT
len: 15; abundance: .; j_gene: TRBJ2-1; d_gene: TRBD2; v_gene: TRBV28; CDR3aa: CASSLRGSGGDEQFF; CDR3nt: TGTGCCAGCAGCCTTCGGGGTAGCGGGGGCGATGAGCAGTTCTTC
len: 14; abundance: .; j_gene: TRBJ2-3; d_gene: .; v_gene: TRBV7-2; CDR3aa: CASSLLSYKDTQYF; CDR3nt: TGTGCCAGCAGCTTACTTTCCTATAAAGATACGCAGTATTTT
len: 15; abundance: .; j_gene: TRBJ2-1; d_gene: .; v_gene: TRBV11-3; CDR3aa: CASSLGNSGNNEQFF; CDR3nt: TGTGCCAGCAGCTTAGGTAATAGCGGCAACAATGAGCAGTTCTTC
len: 14; abundance: .; j_gene: TRBJ2-7; d_gene: .; v_gene: TRBV6-5; CDR3aa: CASSYSIQDYEQYF; CDR3nt: TGTGCCAGCAGTTACTCGATCCAGGACTACGAGCAGTACTTC
len: 16; abundance: .; j_gene: TRBJ2-1; d_gene: .; v_gene: TRBV12-2; CDR3aa: CASRLAGGVRYNEQFF; CDR3nt: TGTGCAAGTCGCTTAGCGGGGGGAGTGAGGTACAATGAGCAGTTCTTC
len: 15; abundance: few; j_gene: TRBJ1-1; d_gene: .; v_gene: TRBV6-5; CDR3aa: CASSFLRDPGTEAFF; CDR3nt: TGTGCCAGCAGTTTTCTCAGGGATCCGGGTACTGAAGCTTTCTTT
len: 16; abundance: .; j_gene: TRBJ2-3; d_gene: .; v_gene: TRBV4-1; CDR3aa: CASSQTRRVPQDTQYF; CDR3nt: TGCGCCAGCAGCCAAACGAGGAGGGTGCCGCAAGATACGCAGTATTTT
len: 15; abundance: once; j_gene: TRBJ2-2; d_gene: TRBD1; v_gene: TRBV5-1; CDR3aa: CASSFGQGITGELFF; CDR3nt: TGCGCCAGCAGCTTCGGACAGGGGATCACCGGGGAGCTGTTTTTT
len: 16; abundance: .; j_gene: TRBJ2-2; d_gene: .; v_gene: TRBV7-8; CDR3aa: CASSSQGTANTGELFF; CDR3nt: TGTGCCAGCAGCTCCCAGGGGACCGCGAACACCGGGGAGCTGTTTTTT
len: 16; abundance: .; j_gene: TRBJ2-7; d_gene: .; v_gene: TRBV7-2; CDR3aa: CASSLFPGYRTGEQYF; CDR3nt: TGTGCCAGCAGCTTATTTCCCGGGTACAGGACGGGCGAGCAGTACTTC
len: 15; abundance: .; j_gene: TRBJ2-7; d_gene: .; v_gene: TRBV7-9; CDR3aa: CASSLKAGSSYEQYF; CDR3nt: TGTGCCAGCAGCTTAAAGGCGGGGAGCTCCTACGAGCAGTACTTC
len: 14; abundance: .; j_gene: TRBJ1-1; d_gene: .; v_gene: TRBV29-1; CDR3aa: CSVKLGQSNTEAFF; CDR3nt: TGCAGCGTGAAACTCGGACAGTCGAACACTGAAGCTTTCTTT
len: 11; abundance: .; j_gene: TRBJ2-7; d_gene: .; v_gene: TRBV6-5; CDR3aa: CASSENYEQYF; CDR3nt: TGTGCCAGCAGCGAGAACTACGAGCAGTACTTC
len: 14; abundance: .; j_gene: TRBJ2-7; d_gene: TRBD1; v_gene: TRBV28; CDR3aa: CASRRTGGIYEQYF; CDR3nt: TGTGCCAGCAGGCGGACAGGGGGCATCTACGAGCAGTACTTC
len: 14; abundance: .; j_gene: TRBJ1-1; d_gene: .; v_gene: TRBV5-1; CDR3aa: CASSSTGLNTEAFF; CDR3nt: TGCGCCAGCAGCTCGACAGGCCTTAACACTGAAGCTTTCTTT
len: 16; abundance: .; j_gene: TRBJ2-2; d_gene: TRBD2; v_gene: TRBV28; CDR3aa: CASSFYAGGLVGELFF; CDR3nt: TGTGCCAGCAGTTTTTATGCGGGAGGGCTCGTCGGGGAGCTGTTTTTT
len: 17; abundance: .; j_gene: TRBJ2-7; d_gene: TRBD2; v_gene: TRBV28; CDR3aa: CASAYSRPGLGGGEQYF; CDR3nt: TGTGCCTCGGCGTATTCGCGACCGGGACTAGGGGGTGGAGAGCAGTACTTC
len: 15; abundance: .; j_gene: TRBJ2-1; d_gene: TRBD1; v_gene: TRBV28; CDR3aa: CASSTRDRGLNEQFF; CDR3nt: TGTGCCAGCAGCACCCGGGACAGGGGGCTGAATGAGCAGTTCTTC
len: 13; abundance: .; j_gene: TRBJ1-3; d_gene: .; v_gene: TRBV29-1; CDR3aa: CSAQQMPRNTIYF; CDR3nt: TGCAGCGCCCAACAGATGCCGAGAAACACCATATATTTT
len: 19; abundance: .; j_gene: TRBJ1-1; d_gene: TRBD1; v_gene: TRBV7-9; CDR3aa: CASSLVPGQGASMNTEAFF; CDR3nt: TGTGCCAGCAGCTTAGTTCCGGGACAGGGGGCAAGTATGAACACTGAAGCTTTCTTT
len: 13; abundance: .; j_gene: TRBJ2-7; d_gene: TRBD2; v_gene: TRBV3-1/TRBV3-2; CDR3aa: CASSHGGAYEQYF; CDR3nt: TGTGCCAGCAGCCACGGGGGGGCCTACGAGCAGTACTTC
len: 12; abundance: .; j_gene: TRBJ2-5; d_gene: .; v_gene: TRBV7-2; CDR3aa: CASSPLAETQYF; CDR3nt: TGTGCCAGCAGCCCCTTGGCTGAGACCCAGTACTTC
len: 14; abundance: .; j_gene: TRBJ1-1; d_gene: .; v_gene: TRBV4-1; CDR3aa: CASSLTQGQTEAFF; CDR3nt: TGCGCCAGCAGCCTAACCCAGGGGCAAACTGAAGCTTTCTTT
len: 14; abundance: .; j_gene: TRBJ2-5; d_gene: .; v_gene: TRBV5-4; CDR3aa: CASSRRGPQETQYF; CDR3nt: TGTGCCAGCAGCCGACGCGGGCCTCAAGAGACCCAGTACTTC
len: 12; abundance: once; j_gene: TRBJ1-2; d_gene: .; v_gene: TRBV7-9; CDR3aa: CASSGGGGGYTF; CDR3nt: TGTGCCAGCAGCGGAGGCGGGGGGGGCTACACCTTC
len: 16; abundance: .; j_gene: TRBJ2-3; d_gene: .; v_gene: TRBV5-1; CDR3aa: CASSLAGAGSTDTQYF; CDR3nt: TGCGCCAGCAGCTTGGCCGGGGCCGGGAGTACAGATACGCAGTATTTT
len: 17; abundance: .; j_gene: TRBJ2-5; d_gene: TRBD2; v_gene: TRBV4-2; CDR3aa: CASSQGLLAGVQETQYF; CDR3nt: TGTGCCAGCAGCCAAGGCCTTCTAGCGGGGGTGCAAGAGACCCAGTACTTC